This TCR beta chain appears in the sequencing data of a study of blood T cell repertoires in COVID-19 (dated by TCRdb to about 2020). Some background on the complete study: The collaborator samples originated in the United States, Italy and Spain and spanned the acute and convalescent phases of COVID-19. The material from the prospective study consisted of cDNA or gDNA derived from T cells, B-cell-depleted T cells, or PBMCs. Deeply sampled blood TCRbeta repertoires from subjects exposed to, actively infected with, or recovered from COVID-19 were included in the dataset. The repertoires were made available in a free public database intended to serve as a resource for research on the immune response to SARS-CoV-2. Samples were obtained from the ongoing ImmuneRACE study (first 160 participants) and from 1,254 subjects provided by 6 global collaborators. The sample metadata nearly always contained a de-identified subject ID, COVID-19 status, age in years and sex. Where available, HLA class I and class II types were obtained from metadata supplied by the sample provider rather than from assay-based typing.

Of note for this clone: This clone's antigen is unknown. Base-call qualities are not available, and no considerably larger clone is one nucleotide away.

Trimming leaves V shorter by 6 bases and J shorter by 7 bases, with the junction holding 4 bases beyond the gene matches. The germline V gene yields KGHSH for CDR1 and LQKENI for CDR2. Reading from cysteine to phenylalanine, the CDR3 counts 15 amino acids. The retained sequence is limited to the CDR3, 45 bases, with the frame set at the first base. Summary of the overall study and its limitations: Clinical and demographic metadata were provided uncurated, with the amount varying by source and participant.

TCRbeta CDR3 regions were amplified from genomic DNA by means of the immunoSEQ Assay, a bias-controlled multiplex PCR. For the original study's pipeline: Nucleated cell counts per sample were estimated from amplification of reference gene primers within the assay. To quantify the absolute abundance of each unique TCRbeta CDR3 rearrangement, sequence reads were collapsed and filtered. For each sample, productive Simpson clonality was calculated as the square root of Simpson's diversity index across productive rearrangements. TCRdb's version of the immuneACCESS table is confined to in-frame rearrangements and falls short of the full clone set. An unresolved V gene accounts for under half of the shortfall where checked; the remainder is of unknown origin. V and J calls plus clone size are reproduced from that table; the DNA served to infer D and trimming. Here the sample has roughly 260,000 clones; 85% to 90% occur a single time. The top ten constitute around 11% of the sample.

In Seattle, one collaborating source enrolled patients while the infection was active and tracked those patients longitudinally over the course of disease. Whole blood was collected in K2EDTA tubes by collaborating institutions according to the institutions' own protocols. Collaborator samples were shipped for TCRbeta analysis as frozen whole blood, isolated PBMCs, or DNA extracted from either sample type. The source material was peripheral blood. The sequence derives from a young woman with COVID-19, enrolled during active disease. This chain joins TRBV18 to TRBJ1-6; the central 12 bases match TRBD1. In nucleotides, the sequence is TGTGCCAGCTCGGGACAGGGGGCTCGGAATTCACCCCTCCACTTT. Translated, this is CASSGQGARNSPLHF.